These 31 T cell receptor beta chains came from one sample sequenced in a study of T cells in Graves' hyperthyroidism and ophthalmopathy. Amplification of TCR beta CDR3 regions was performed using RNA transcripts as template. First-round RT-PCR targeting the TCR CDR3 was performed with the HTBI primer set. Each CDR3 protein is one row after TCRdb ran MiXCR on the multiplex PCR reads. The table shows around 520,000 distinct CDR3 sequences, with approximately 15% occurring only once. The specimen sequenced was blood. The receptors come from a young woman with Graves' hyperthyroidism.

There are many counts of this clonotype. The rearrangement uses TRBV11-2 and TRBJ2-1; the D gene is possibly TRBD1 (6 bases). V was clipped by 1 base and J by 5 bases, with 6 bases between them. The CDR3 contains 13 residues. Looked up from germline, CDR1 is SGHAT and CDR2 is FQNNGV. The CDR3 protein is CASSLAGDNEQFF. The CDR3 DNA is TGTGCCAGCAGCTTAGCAGGGGACAATGAGCAGTTCTTC.

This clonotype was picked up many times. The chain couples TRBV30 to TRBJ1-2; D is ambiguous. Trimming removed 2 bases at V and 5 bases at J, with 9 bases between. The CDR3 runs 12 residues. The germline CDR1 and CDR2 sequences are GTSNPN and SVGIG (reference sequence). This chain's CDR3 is CAWSIRFYGYTF. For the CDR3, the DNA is TGTGCCTGGAGTATCCGGTTTTATGGCTACACCTTC. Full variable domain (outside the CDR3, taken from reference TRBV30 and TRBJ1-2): SQTIHQWPATLVQPVGSPLSLECTVEGTSNPNLYWYRQAAGRGLQLLFYSVGIGQISSEVPQNLSASRPQDRQFILSSKKLLLSDSGFYLCAWSIRFYGYTFGSGTRLTVV.

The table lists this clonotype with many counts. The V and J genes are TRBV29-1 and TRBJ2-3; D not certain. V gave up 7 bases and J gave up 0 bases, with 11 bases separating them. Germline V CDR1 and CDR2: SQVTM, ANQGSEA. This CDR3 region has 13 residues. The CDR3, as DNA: TGCAGCGCCGAAGAAAAAAGCACAGATACGCAGTATTTT. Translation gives CSAEEKSTDTQYF.

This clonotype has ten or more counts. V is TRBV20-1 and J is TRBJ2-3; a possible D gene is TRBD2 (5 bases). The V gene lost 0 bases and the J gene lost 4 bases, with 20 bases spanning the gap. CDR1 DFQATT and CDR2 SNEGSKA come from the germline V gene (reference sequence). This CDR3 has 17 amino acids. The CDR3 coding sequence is TGCAGTGCTAGAGATCTCGGGCTTTTCGAGGGCCCAGATACGCAGTATTTT. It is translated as CSARDLGLFEGPDTQYF.

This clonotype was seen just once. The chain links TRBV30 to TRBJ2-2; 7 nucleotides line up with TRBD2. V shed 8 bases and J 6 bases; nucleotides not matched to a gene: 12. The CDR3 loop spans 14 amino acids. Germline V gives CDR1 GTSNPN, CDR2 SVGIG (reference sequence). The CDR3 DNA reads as TGTGCCACGAATCCCTTCCGGGAGGCCGGGGAGCTGTTTTTT. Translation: CATNPFREAGELFF.

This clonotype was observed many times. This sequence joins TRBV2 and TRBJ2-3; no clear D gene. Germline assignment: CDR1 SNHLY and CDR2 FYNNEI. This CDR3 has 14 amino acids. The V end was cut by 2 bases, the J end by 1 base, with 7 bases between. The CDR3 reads CASSETYRTDTQYF. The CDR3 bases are TGTGCCAGCAGTGAAACCTATCGCACAGATACGCAGTATTTT.

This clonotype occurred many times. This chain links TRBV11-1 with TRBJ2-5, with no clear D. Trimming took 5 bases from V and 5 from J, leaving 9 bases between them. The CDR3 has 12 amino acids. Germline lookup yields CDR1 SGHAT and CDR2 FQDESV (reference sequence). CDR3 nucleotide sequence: TGTGCCAGCAGCCATGAGTGGGAGACCCAGTACTTC. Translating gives CASSHEWETQYF.

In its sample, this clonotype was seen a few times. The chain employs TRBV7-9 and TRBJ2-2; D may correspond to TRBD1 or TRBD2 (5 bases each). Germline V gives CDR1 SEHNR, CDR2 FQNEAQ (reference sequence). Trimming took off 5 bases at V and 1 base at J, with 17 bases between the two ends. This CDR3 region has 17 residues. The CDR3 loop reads CASSPSWGTKNTGELFF. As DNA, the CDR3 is TGTGCCAGCAGCCCTTCGTGGGGGACGAAGAACACCGGGGAGCTGTTTTTT. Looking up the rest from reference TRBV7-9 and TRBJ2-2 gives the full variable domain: DTGVSQNPRHKITKRGQNVTFRCDPISEHNRLYWYRQTLGQGPEFLTYFQNEAQLEKSRLLSDRFSAERPKGSFSTLEIQRTEQGDSAMYLCASSPSWGTKNTGELFFGEGSRLTVL.

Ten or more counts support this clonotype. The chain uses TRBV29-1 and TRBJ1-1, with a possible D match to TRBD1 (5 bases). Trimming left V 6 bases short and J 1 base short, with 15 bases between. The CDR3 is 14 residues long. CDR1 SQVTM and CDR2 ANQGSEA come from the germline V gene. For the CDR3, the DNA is TGCAGCGTATCTGAGGGAGGGACGAACACTGAAGCTTTCTTT. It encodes CSVSEGGTNTEAFF.

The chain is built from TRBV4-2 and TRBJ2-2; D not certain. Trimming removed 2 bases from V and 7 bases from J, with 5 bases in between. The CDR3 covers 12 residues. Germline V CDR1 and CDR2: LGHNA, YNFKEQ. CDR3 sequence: CASSQLVGELFF. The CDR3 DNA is TGTGCCAGCAGCCAACTAGTCGGGGAGCTGTTTTTT.

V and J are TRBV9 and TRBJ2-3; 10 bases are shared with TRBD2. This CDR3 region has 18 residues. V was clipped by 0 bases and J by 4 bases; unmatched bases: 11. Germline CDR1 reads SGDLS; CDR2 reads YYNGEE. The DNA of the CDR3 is TGTGCCAGCAGCGTAGCACTAGCGGGAATTTTGGGCGCAGATACGCAGTATTTT. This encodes CASSVALAGILGADTQYF.

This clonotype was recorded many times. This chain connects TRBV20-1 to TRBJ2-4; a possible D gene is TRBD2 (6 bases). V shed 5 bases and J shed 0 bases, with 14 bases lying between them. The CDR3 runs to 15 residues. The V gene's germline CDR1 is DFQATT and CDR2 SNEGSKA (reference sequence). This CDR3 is CSAGGVRLAKNIQYF. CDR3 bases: TGCAGTGCTGGCGGGGTACGGTTAGCCAAAAACATTCAGTACTTC.

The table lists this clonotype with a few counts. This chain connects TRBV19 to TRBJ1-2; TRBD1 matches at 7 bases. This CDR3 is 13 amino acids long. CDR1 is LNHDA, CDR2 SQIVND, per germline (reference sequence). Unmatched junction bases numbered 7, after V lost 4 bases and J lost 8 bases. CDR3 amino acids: CASSNEGARGYTF. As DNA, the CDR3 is TGTGCCAGTAGTAATGAGGGGGCGAGGGGCTACACCTTC.

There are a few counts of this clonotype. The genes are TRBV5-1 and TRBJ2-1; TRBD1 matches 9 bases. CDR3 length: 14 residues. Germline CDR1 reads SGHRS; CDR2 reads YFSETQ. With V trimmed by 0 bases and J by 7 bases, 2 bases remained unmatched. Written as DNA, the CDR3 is TGCGCCAGCAGCTTGGGGGACAGGGAAAATGAGCAGTTCTTC. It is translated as CASSLGDRENEQFF.

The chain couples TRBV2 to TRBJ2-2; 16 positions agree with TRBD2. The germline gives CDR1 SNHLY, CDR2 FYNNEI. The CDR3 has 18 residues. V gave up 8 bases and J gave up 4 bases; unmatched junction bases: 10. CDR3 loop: CASRAGLAGGRGTGELFF. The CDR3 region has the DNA TGTGCCAGCCGAGCGGGACTAGCGGGAGGGCGGGGCACCGGGGAGCTGTTTTTT.

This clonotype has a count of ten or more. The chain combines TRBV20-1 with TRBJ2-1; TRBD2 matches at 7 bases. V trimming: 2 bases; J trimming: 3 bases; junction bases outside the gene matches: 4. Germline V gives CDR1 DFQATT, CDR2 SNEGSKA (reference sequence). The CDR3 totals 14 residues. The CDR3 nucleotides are TGCAGTGCTAGACCTAGCGGATTCTACAATGAGCAGTTCTTC. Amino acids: CSARPSGFYNEQFF.

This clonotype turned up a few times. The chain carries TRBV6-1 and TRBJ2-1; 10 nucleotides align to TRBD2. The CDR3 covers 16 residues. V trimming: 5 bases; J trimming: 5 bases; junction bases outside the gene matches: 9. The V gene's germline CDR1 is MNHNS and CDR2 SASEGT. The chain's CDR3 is CASSYAASGGDNEQFF. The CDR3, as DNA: TGTGCCAGCAGTTACGCGGCTAGCGGGGGCGACAATGAGCAGTTCTTC.

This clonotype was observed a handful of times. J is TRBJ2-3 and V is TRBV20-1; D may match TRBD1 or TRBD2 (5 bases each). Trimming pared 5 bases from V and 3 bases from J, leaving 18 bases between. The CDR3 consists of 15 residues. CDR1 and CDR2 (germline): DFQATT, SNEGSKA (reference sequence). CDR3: CSAPRGGPITDTQYF. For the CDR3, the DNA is TGCAGTGCTCCACGGGGCGGGCCGATTACAGATACGCAGTATTTT.

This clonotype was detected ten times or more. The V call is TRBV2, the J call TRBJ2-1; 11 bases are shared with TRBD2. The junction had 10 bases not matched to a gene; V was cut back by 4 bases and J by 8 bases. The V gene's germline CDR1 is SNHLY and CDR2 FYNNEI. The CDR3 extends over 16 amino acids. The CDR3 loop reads CASSVNSGRAVDEQFF. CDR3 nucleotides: TGTGCCAGCAGTGTTAATAGCGGGAGGGCCGTCGATGAGCAGTTCTTC. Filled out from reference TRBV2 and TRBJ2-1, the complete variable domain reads EPEVTQTPSHQVTQMGQEVILRCVPISNHLYFYWYRQILGQKVEFLVSFYNNEISEKSEIFDDQFSVERPDGSNFTLKIRSTKLEDSAMYFCASSVNSGRAVDEQFFGPGTRLTVL.

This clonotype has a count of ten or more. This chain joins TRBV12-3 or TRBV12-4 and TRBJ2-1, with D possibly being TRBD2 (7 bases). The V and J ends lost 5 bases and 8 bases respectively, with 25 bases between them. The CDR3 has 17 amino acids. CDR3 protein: CASSPGGGGQRGHEQFF. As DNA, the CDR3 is TGTGCCAGCAGTCCCGGTGGGGGGGGCCAAAGGGGCCATGAGCAGTTCTTC.

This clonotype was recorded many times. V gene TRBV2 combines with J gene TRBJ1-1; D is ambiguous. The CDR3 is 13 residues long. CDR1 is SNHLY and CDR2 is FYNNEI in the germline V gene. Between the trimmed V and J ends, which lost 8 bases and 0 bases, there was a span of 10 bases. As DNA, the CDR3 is TGTGCCAGCCAAATTGGGGTGAACACTGAAGCTTTCTTT. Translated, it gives CASQIGVNTEAFF.

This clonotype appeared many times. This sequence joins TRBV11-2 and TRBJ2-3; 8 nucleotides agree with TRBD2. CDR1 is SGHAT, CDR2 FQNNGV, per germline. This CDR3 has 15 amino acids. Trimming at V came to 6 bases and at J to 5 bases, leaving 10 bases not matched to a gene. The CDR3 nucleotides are TGTGCCAGCAGTGGACTAGCCCCTGGGGTAGATACGCAGTATTTT. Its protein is CASSGLAPGVDTQYF.

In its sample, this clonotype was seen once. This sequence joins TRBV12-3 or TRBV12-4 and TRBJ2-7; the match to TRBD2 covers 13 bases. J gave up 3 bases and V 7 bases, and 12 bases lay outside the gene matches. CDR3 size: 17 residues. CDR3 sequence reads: CASTKTSGRRWRYEQYF. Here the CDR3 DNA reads TGTGCCAGCACCAAGACTAGCGGGAGGAGATGGCGCTACGAGCAGTACTTC.

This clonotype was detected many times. The CDR3 DNA reads as TGTGCCACCAGTGATCGGGAGCGGGAGGACGATGAGCAGTTCTTC. The encoded protein is CATSDREREDDEQFF. The J gene is TRBJ2-1, the V gene TRBV24-1, with TRBD2 matching over 9 bases. The CDR3 has 15 residues. J was trimmed by 8 bases and V by 3 bases; bases with no gene match: 7. CDR1 is KGHDR and CDR2 is SFDVKD in the germline V gene.

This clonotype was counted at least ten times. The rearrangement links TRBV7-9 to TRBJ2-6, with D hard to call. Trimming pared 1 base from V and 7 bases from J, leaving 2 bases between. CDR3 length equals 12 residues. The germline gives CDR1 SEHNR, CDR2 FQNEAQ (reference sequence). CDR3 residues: CASSLVANVLTF. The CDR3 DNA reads TGTGCCAGCAGCTTAGTCGCCAACGTCCTGACTTTC.

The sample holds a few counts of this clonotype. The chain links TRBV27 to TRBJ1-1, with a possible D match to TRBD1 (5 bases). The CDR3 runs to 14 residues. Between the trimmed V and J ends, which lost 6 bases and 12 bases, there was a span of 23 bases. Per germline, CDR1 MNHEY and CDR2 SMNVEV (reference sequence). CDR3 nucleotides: TGTGCCAGCAGGCCCCTAGGGCAGGGTAGTCTTTCTTTCTTT. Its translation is CASRPLGQGSLSFF.

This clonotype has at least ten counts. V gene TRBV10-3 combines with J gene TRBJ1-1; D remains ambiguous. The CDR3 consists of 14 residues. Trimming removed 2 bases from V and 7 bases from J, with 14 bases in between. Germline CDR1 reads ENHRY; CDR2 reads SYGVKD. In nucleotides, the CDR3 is TGTGCCATCAGTGAGAGGTCGGCCGCCGATGAAGCTTTCTTT. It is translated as CAISERSAADEAFF.

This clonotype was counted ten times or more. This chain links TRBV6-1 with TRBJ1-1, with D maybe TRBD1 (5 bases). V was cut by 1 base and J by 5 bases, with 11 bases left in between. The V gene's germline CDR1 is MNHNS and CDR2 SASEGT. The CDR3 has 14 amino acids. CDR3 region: CASSEGRARTEAFF. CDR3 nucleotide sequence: TGTGCCAGCAGTGAAGGCAGGGCTCGGACTGAAGCTTTCTTT.

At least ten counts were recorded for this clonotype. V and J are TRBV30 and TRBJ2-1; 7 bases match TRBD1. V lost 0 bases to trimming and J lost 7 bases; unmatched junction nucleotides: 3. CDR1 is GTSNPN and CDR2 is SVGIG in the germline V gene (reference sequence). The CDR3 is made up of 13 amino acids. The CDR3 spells CAWSVKGANEQFF. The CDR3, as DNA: TGTGCCTGGAGTGTAAAGGGGGCGAATGAGCAGTTCTTC.

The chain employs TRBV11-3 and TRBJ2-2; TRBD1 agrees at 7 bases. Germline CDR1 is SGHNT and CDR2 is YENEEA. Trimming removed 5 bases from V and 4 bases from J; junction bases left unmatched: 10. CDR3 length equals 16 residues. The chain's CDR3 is CASSRATGSGTGELFF. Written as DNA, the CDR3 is TGTGCCAGCAGCCGAGCGACAGGGTCGGGCACCGGGGAGCTGTTTTTT.

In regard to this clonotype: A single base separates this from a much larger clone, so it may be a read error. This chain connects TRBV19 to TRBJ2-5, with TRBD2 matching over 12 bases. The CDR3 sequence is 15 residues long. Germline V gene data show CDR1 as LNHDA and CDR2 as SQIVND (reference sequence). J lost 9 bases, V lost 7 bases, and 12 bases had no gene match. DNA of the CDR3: TGTGCCAGTACCCGACTAGCGGGAGTACGGGAGGCCCAGTACTTC. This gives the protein CASTRLAGVREAQYF.